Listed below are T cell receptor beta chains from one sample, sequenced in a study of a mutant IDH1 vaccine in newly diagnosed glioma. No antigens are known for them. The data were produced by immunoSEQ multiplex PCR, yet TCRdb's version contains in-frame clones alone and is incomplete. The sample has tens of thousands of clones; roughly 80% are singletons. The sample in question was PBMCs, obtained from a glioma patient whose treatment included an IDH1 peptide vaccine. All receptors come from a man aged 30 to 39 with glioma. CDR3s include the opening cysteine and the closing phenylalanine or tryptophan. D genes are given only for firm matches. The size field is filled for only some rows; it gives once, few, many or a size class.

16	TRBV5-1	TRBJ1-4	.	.	CASSLNSGTRYEKLFF	TGCGCCAGCAGCTTGAACTCCGGGACAAGATATGAAAAACTGTTTTTT
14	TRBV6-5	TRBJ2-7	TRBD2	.	CASRGLAEKYEQYF	TGTGCCAGCAGGGGACTAGCGGAAAAATACGAGCAGTACTTC
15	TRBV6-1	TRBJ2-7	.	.	CASSGRGRGIGEQYF	TGTGCCAGCAGTGGACGGGGCAGGGGAATAGGCGAGCAGTACTTC
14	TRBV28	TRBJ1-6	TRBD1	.	CASSSRTGASPLHF	TGTGCCAGCAGTTCCCGGACAGGAGCATCACCCCTCCACTTT
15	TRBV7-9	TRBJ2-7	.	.	CASSFPETDSYEQYF	TGTGCCAGCAGCTTTCCCGAGACGGACTCCTACGAGCAGTACTTC
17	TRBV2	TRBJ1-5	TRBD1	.	CASRDLKYRGRNQPQHF	TGTGCCAGCAGAGACCTAAAGTACAGGGGGCGAAATCAGCCCCAGCATTTT
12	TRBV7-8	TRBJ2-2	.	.	CASSLGAGELFF	TGTGCCAGCAGCTTAGGGGCCGGGGAGCTGTTTTTT
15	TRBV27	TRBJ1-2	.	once	CASSSHQQGEGGYTF	TGTGCCAGCAGCTCTCATCAACAGGGCGAAGGGGGCTACACCTTC
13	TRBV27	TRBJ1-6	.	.	CASSLSRGSPLHF	TGTGCCAGCAGTTTATCCAGGGGTTCACCCCTCCACTTT
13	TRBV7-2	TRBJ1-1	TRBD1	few	CASSLGRDRVPLF	TGTGCCAGCAGCTTAGGTCGGGACAGGGTTCCGTTATTT
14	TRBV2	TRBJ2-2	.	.	CASSEESDTGELFF	TGTGCCAGCAGTGAAGAGTCTGACACCGGGGAGCTGTTTTTT
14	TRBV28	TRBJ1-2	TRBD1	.	CARRQGVASYGYTF	TGTGCCAGGCGACAGGGAGTCGCTTCTTATGGCTACACCTTC
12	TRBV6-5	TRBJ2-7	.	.	CASSTGSYEQYF	TGTGCCAGCAGTACTGGATCCTACGAGCAGTACTTC
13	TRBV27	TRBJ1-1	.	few	CASSLGMNTEAFF	TGTGCCAGCAGTCTAGGGATGAACACTGAAGCTTTCTTT
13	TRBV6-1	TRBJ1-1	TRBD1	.	CASSGQGNTEAFF	TGTGCCAGCAGTGGACAGGGGAACACTGAAGCTTTCTTT
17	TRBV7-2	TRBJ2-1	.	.	CASSLDIRGSSYNEQFF	TGTGCCAGCAGCTTAGATATCCGGGGGAGCTCCTACAATGAGCAGTTCTTC
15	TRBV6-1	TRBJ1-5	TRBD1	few	CASSGGTAANQPQHF	TGTGCCAGCAGTGGAGGGACAGCGGCCAATCAGCCCCAGCATTTT
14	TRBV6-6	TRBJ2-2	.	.	CASRSQSTPGELFF	TGTGCCAGCAGGAGCCAGTCTACGCCCGGGGAGCTGTTTTTT
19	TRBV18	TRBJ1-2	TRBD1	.	CASSPRSGTGNQIVDGYTF	TGTGCCAGCTCACCACGATCTGGGACAGGGAATCAGATCGTGGATGGCTACACCTTC